Following are 5 T cell receptor beta chains from one sample sequenced in a study of blood T cell repertoires in COVID-19. The repertoire was sequenced with immunoSEQ multiplex PCR; TCRdb's copy has only in-frame clones and lacks some. The data contain roughly 100,000 clones, about 87% of them singletons. Sequenced input: peripheral blood. The receptor source for this set is a man aged 45-65 years with acute or convalescent COVID-19.

The chain combines TRBV6-1 with TRBJ2-1; no definite D call. The germline V gene encodes CDR1 MNHNS and CDR2 SASEGT. The V gene lost 1 base and the J gene lost 14 bases, with 9 bases spanning the gap. This CDR3 is built from 11 residues. This chain's CDR3 is CASSEVEDEFF. CDR3 bases: TGTGCCAGCAGTGAAGTTGAGGATGAGTTCTTC.

The rearrangement links TRBV7-6 to TRBJ1-2, with TRBD1 as a possible D gene (6 bases). V lost 5 bases to trimming and J lost 0 bases, with 16 bases between them. Germline V gene data show CDR1 as SGHVS and CDR2 as FNYEAQ. This CDR3 is built from 16 residues. This CDR3 reads CASSRARGPSNYGYTF. The CDR3 nucleotides are TGTGCCAGCAGCCGCGCCAGGGGCCCTTCTAACTATGGCTACACCTTC.

V is TRBV5-1 and J is TRBJ1-2; 10 positions agree with TRBD1. There are 14 residues in the CDR3. The J segment lost 8 bases and the V segment lost 0 bases, leaving 4 bases of the junction unmatched. The V gene's germline CDR1 is SGHRS and CDR2 YFSETQ. CDR3 residues: CASSLGQGAGGYTF. In nucleotides, the CDR3 is TGCGCCAGCAGCTTGGGACAGGGGGCAGGAGGCTACACCTTC.

The chain carries TRBV6-5 and TRBJ2-3, with 10 positions matching TRBD2. The CDR3 totals 15 residues. V trimming: 6 bases; J trimming: 1 base; junction bases outside the gene matches: 4. CDR1 is MNHEY, CDR2 SVGAGI, per germline. The CDR3 spells CASSPGTSGTDTQYF. In DNA form, the CDR3 reads TGTGCCAGCAGCCCCGGGACTAGCGGCACAGATACGCAGTATTTT.

This clone was seen a handful of times. The chain is built from TRBV2 and TRBJ2-4; D possibly corresponds to TRBD1 (6 bases). The CDR3 has 15 amino acids. Germline CDR1 and CDR2: SNHLY and FYNNEI. V was cut by 2 bases and J by 0 bases, with 8 bases left in between. The CDR3 reads CASSEQGIAKNIQYF. CDR3 DNA sequence: TGTGCCAGCAGTGAACAGGGGATAGCCAAAAACATTCAGTACTTC.